The present TCR beta chain was sequenced within a study of T cell responses to AZD1222 COVID-19 vaccine. Study results and caveats: CD4 TCRs associated with vaccination spanned spike, dominating at 160-218 and 743-854. Unmutated variant regions are reportedly the target of nearly half of TCRs that are spike-specific.

This clone showed up just once. Its matching antigen is unknown. Profiling relied on immunoSEQ multiplex PCR, and the TCRdb table lists in-frame clones only, not all of them. Among around 160,000 clones listed, 94% were seen once. The ends were cut back, 5 bases at V and 1 base at J, with 15 bases in the middle. The CDR3 extends over 15 amino acids. Germline V CDR1 and CDR2: SGHAT, FQNNGV. Sequencing used peripheral blood, obtained on day 0 of AZD1222 vaccination. The rearrangement uses TRBV11-2 and TRBJ2-7; D is possibly TRBD2 (6 bases). The TCR comes from an adult in good health. CDR3 sequence reads: CASSPSTGESYEQYF. The CDR3 coding sequence is TGTGCCAGCAGCCCCTCCACGGGAGAGTCCTACGAGCAGTACTTC.